The 9 T cell receptor beta chains reported below all come from one sample, sequenced in a study of blood T cell repertoires in COVID-19. Assay: immunoSEQ multiplex PCR; the TCRdb copy retains only in-frame clones and omits some. The sample gives 180,000 or so clones, about 88% of which show up once; about 0.95% is in the top ten. Material for sequencing was peripheral blood. The receptors stem from a man younger than 30 with acute or convalescent COVID-19.

This chain connects TRBV3-1 (or the pseudogene TRBV3-2) to TRBJ2-5, with D tentatively TRBD1 (6 bases). The V end was cut by 1 base, the J end by 5 bases, with 11 bases between. CDR3 length: 14 residues. The germline V gene has CDR1 LGHDT and CDR2 YNNKEL (reference sequence). The CDR3: CASSQGTGWETQYF. The CDR3 coding sequence is TGTGCCAGCAGCCAAGGAACAGGGTGGGAGACCCAGTACTTC.

The rearrangement links TRBV28 to TRBJ1-1, with a tentative D call TRBD1 (6 bases). The germline CDR1 and CDR2 sequences are MDHEN and SYDVKM. V lost 1 base, J lost 0 bases, and 15 bases lay in between. The CDR3 is 17 amino acids. CDR3 amino acids: CASSLFQGYSVNTEAFF. The DNA of the CDR3 is TGTGCCAGCAGTTTATTCCAGGGGTACTCAGTGAACACTGAAGCTTTCTTT.

This chain links TRBV5-1 with TRBJ2-3; 7 nucleotides agree with TRBD1. The CDR3 length is 14 residues. Trimming removed 4 bases from V and 0 bases from J; junction bases left unmatched: 2. The germline V gene encodes CDR1 SGHRS and CDR2 YFSETQ. Written as DNA, the CDR3 is TGCGCCAGCAGCGGGGACAGAAGCACAGATACGCAGTATTTT. Encoded protein: CASSGDRSTDTQYF.

The genes are TRBV7-9 and TRBJ2-5; D perhaps matches TRBD2 (5 bases). With 5 bases removed from V and 3 bases from J, the gap between germline ends came to 16 bases. This CDR3 region has 15 residues. CDR1 is SEHNR, CDR2 FQNEAQ, per germline (reference sequence). The CDR3 is CASSPGGLRKETQYF. The CDR3 DNA is TGTGCCAGCAGCCCCGGAGGACTTCGCAAAGAGACCCAGTACTTC.

This sequence joins TRBV7-9 and TRBJ1-2; D call uncertain. This CDR3 has 12 amino acids. The V gene's germline CDR1 is SEHNR and CDR2 FQNEAQ (reference sequence). V was trimmed by 5 bases and J by 5 bases, leaving 9 bases between them. The CDR3 DNA is TGTGCCAGCAGCCCCGGTCAATATGGCTACACCTTC. It encodes CASSPGQYGYTF.

The CDR3 DNA is TGTGCCAGCAGTTGGACAGGGAACACTGAAGCTTTCTTT. Its protein is CASSWTGNTEAFF. The rearrangement uses TRBV27 and TRBJ1-1, with 7 bases matching TRBD1. CDR1 and CDR2 from the germline V gene are MNHEY and SMNVEV (reference sequence). The CDR3 consists of 13 residues. J gave up 1 base and V 4 bases, and 0 bases lay outside the gene matches.

The chain carries TRBV27 and TRBJ2-3, with TRBD2 matching 7 bases. The CDR3 covers 17 residues. Germline loops: CDR1 MNHEY, CDR2 SMNVEV (reference sequence). The V segment lost 7 bases and the J segment 1 base; nucleotides outside the gene matches: 14. CDR3 sequence reads: CASIRGGGFLGTDTQYF. The CDR3, as DNA: TGTGCCAGCATAAGAGGCGGGGGATTTCTTGGCACAGATACGCAGTATTTT.

V and J are TRBV10-3 and TRBJ2-1, with 11 bases matching TRBD2. The V and J ends lost 7 bases and 6 bases, in that order; junction bases with no gene match: 2. The CDR3 sequence is 13 residues long. Germline V gene data show CDR1 as ENHRY and CDR2 as SYGVKD. CDR3 amino acids: CAIKLAGANEQFF. CDR3 DNA sequence: TGTGCCATCAAACTAGCGGGGGCCAATGAGCAGTTCTTC.

The chain combines TRBV10-3 with TRBJ1-1, with D possibly being TRBD1 (5 bases). There are 14 residues in the CDR3. The V end lost 3 bases, the J end lost 3 bases, and 11 bases lay between the germline ends. Looked up from germline, CDR1 is ENHRY and CDR2 is SYGVKD. DNA of the CDR3: TGTGCCATCAGTGAAACGGGGGGGGACACTGAAGCTTTCTTT. Its protein product is CAISETGGDTEAFF.